The source of this T cell receptor (beta chain) is a study of T cell repertoires in aging, cancer and after chemotherapy. Looking at the study overall: The whole study produced a dataset of roughly 8.6 million TCR reads.

Overall study findings and caveats: Across the chemotherapy interval, each cancer cohort showed higher median generation probability, suggesting thymic rebound. Age-matched healthy donors had significantly more diverse, less clonal blood TCR repertoires than untreated cancer patients.

Amplification of TCR beta used genomic DNA extracted from peripheral blood. The CDR3 has 20 residues. With V trimmed by 0 bases and J by 2 bases, 11 bases remained unmatched. Rearranged V-D-J TRB sequences were amplified with a mixed TRB-A/B primer pool. MiXCR, applied by TCRdb to the multiplex PCR reads, yields one record per CDR3 protein. The profile shows 9,000 to 13,000 distinct CDR3 sequences, 25% to 30% of them singletons. The table lists this clonotype with a few counts. Its antigen remains unknown. The origin of this receptor is a human donor in good health. The rearrangement links TRBV12-3 or TRBV12-4 to TRBJ2-7; 15 bases align to TRBD2. The sample was blood. The CDR3 DNA follows: TGTGCCAGCAGTTTAGCCGTCCGGACTAGCGGGAGGGCCCTTACCTACGAGCAGTACTTC. It specifies CASSLAVRTSGRALTYEQYF.